A single sample gave rise to the 26 T cell receptor beta chains below, sequenced in a study of OX40 agonist ivuxolimab in advanced cancers. Assay used: immunoSEQ multiplex PCR; TCRdb lists only in-frame clones, some missing. This table has about 66,000 clones, around 82% appearing once. Specimen: CD4+ or CD8+ T cells sorted from blood, collected in a trial of the OX40 agonist ivuxolimab. The origin of the receptors is an adult with an advanced solid tumor such as melanoma, head and neck, liver or kidney cancer.

The chain has TRBV29-1 and TRBJ1-1, with 7 positions matching TRBD1. Germline V lookup: CDR1 SQVTM, CDR2 ANQGSEA. V lost 3 bases and J lost 9; bases outside the gene matches: 7. CDR3 length equals 12 residues. The CDR3 region is CSVEWDSQKAFF. CDR3 bases: TGCAGCGTTGAGTGGGACAGCCAAAAAGCTTTCTTT.

This clone was seen a single time. The chain has TRBV7-2 and TRBJ1-4; 10 bases are a match to TRBD1. Germline values: CDR1 SGHTA, CDR2 FQGNSA. Trimming cost V 3 bases and J 8 bases; bases outside gene matches: 6. The CDR3 covers 15 residues. This CDR3 reads CASSLTGTGVEKLFF. CDR3 sequence (DNA): TGTGCCAGCAGCTTGACCGGGACAGGGGTCGAAAAACTGTTTTTT.

The chain employs TRBV20-1 and TRBJ2-2; D ambiguous. The CDR3 is made up of 11 amino acids. Per the germline V gene, CDR1 is DFQATT and CDR2 is SNEGSKA (reference sequence). Trimming took off 4 bases at V and 5 bases at J, with 5 bases between the two ends. The CDR3 bases are TGCAGTGCTATCCGTACCGGGGAGCTGTTTTTT. Protein sequence: CSAIRTGELFF.

J is TRBJ2-7 and V is TRBV7-2; 11 bases are a match to TRBD2. Trimming cost V 3 bases and J 3 bases; bases outside gene matches: 4. Germline loops: CDR1 SGHTA, CDR2 FQGNSA. This CDR3 is 15 amino acids long. The CDR3 protein is CASSLGLADYYEQYF. Here the CDR3 DNA reads TGTGCCAGCAGCTTGGGACTAGCGGACTACTACGAGCAGTACTTC.

The chain combines TRBV5-1 with TRBJ2-2; the match to TRBD1 covers 10 bases. This CDR3 has 16 residues. V lost 4 bases to trimming and J lost 3 bases; unmatched junction nucleotides: 6. Germline values: CDR1 SGHRS, CDR2 YFSETQ. DNA for the CDR3: TGCGCCAGCAGCCCGGGACAGGGGACCTACACCGGGGAGCTGTTTTTT. Translated, it gives CASSPGQGTYTGELFF.

The chain combines TRBV28 with TRBJ1-2; D ambiguous. The CDR3 sequence is 14 residues long. V lost 4 bases and J 8 bases, leaving 17 bases between the germline ends. CDR1 and CDR2 (germline): MDHEN, SYDVKM. CDR3 protein: CASSSIPRFGGYTF. The CDR3 bases are TGTGCCAGCAGTTCTATACCGAGGTTCGGGGGCTACACCTTC.

V gene TRBV6-1 combines with J gene TRBJ2-3, with 7 bases lining up with TRBD1. Germline V gene sequence: CDR1 MNHNS, CDR2 SASEGT. V lost 5 bases, J lost 1 base, and 6 bases stayed unmatched. The CDR3 runs 15 residues. Here the CDR3 DNA reads TGTGCCAGCAGTATCAGGGGGATCGGCACAGATACGCAGTATTTT. Residues: CASSIRGIGTDTQYF.

V is TRBV28 and J is TRBJ2-5; 10 bases line up with TRBD2. J lost 5 bases, V lost 3 bases, and 9 bases had no gene match. Per germline, CDR1 MDHEN and CDR2 SYDVKM. The CDR3 has 16 residues. In DNA, the CDR3 is TGTGCCAGCAGTTTGCTAGCGGGGGCGTTTTTGGAGACCCAGTACTTC. Encoded protein: CASSLLAGAFLETQYF.

In its sample, this clone was seen a few times. The CDR3 coding sequence is TGTGCCAGCAGCGAGAGCTCCTATAATTCACCCCTCCACTTT. The encoded protein is CASSESSYNSPLHF. This chain links TRBV7-2 with TRBJ1-6; D unclear. This CDR3 spans 14 amino acids. The V gene lost 5 bases and the J gene lost 0 bases, with 5 bases spanning the gap. CDR1 and CDR2 (germline): SGHTA, FQGNSA.

The chain is built from TRBV19 and TRBJ2-2, with TRBD1 matching 9 bases. The CDR3 has 17 amino acids. The junction had 5 bases not matched to a gene; V was cut back by 1 base and J by 2 bases. The germline gives CDR1 LNHDA, CDR2 SQIVND (reference sequence). The CDR3 DNA is TGTGCCAGTAGTATAGCCGCACAGGGGGCTAACACCGGGGAGCTGTTTTTT. Encoded protein: CASSIAAQGANTGELFF. The full variable domain, in which reference TRBV19 and TRBJ2-2 provide the parts outside the CDR3, is DGGITQSPKYLFRKEGQNVTLSCEQNLNHDAMYWYRQDPGQGLRLIYYSQIVNDFQKGDIAEGYSVSREKKESFPLTVTSAQKNPTAFYLCASSIAAQGANTGELFFGEGSRLTVL.

This chain joins TRBV6-1 and TRBJ2-7, with a tentative D call TRBD2 (6 bases). Deletions cut 7 bases from V and 0 bases from J, with 10 bases between. From germline, CDR1 is MNHNS and CDR2 SASEGT. The CDR3 loop spans 13 amino acids. CDR3 bases: TGTGCCAGCACTAGCGCAACCTCCTACGAGCAGTACTTC. It specifies CASTSATSYEQYF.

This clone was observed once. Other DNA sequences from this sample encode an identical CDR3 as well. The chain has TRBV6-1 and TRBJ2-3, with no clear D. Trimming took off 3 bases at V and 1 base at J, with 14 bases between the two ends. This CDR3 has 16 residues. The germline V gene has CDR1 MNHNS and CDR2 SASEGT. In DNA, the CDR3 is TGTGCCAGCAGTGAGGCGTTTTCCCCTGGCACAGATACGCAGTATTTT. It is translated as CASSEAFSPGTDTQYF.

This clone showed up just once. The rearrangement joins TRBV7-2 to TRBJ2-3; 8 bases fit TRBD1. V was pared by 5 bases and J by 2 bases, with 9 bases of the junction left unmatched. Germline V gives CDR1 SGHTA, CDR2 FQGNSA. The CDR3 length is 16 residues. CDR3 region: CASSGTGGHFTDTQYF. In DNA form, the CDR3 reads TGTGCCAGCAGCGGAACAGGGGGTCACTTCACAGATACGCAGTATTTT.

The V and J genes are TRBV6-1 and TRBJ1-2; D is perhaps TRBD1 (5 bases). Per germline, CDR1 MNHNS and CDR2 SASEGT. CDR3 size: 12 residues. Trimming pared 6 bases from V and 4 bases from J, leaving 9 bases between. The CDR3 sequence: CASRTTVYGYTF. Written as DNA, the CDR3 is TGTGCCAGCAGGACGACAGTCTATGGCTACACCTTC.

The chain uses TRBV5-1 and TRBJ1-1; D remains unclear. CDR3 size: 13 residues. Trimming took 5 bases from V and 5 from J, leaving 13 bases between them. Germline loops: CDR1 SGHRS, CDR2 YFSETQ. CDR3 nucleotides: TGCGCCAGCAGGTATAACGGAGGGACTGAAGCTTTCTTT. It codes for CASRYNGGTEAFF. Using reference TRBV5-1 and TRBJ1-1 for the parts outside the CDR3, the full variable domain is KAGVTQTPRYLIKTRGQQVTLSCSPISGHRSVSWYQQTPGQGLQFLFEYFSETQRNKGNFPGRFSGRQFSNSRSEMNVSTLELGDSALYLCASRYNGGTEAFFGQGTRLTVV.

This chain connects TRBV6-5 to TRBJ1-2, with D perhaps TRBD1 (6 bases). CDR3 length equals 13 residues. The germline CDR1 and CDR2 sequences are MNHEY and SVGAGI. Trimming left V 0 bases short and J 8 bases short, with 10 bases between. The CDR3 spells CASSYSQGSGYTF. The CDR3 DNA reads TGTGCCAGCAGTTACTCCCAGGGGAGCGGCTACACCTTC.

V and J are TRBV5-3 and TRBJ2-7; D not resolved. TRBV5-3 is an ORF, and what it does is uncertain. The CDR3 extends over 14 amino acids. The V and J ends lost 4 bases and 7 bases respectively, with 18 bases between them. CDR3 residues: CARSTAAGTREQYF. CDR3 nucleotides: TGTGCCAGAAGCACCGCCGCAGGCACGAGGGAGCAGTACTTC.

The chain couples TRBV2 to TRBJ1-2; 7 bases align to TRBD1. Looked up from germline, CDR1 is SNHLY and CDR2 is FYNNEI. The CDR3 runs 14 residues. Trimming removed 8 bases from V and 7 bases from J; junction bases left unmatched: 13. The CDR3 is CASGIGQGVGGYTF. DNA for the CDR3: TGTGCCAGCGGTATTGGGCAGGGGGTTGGTGGCTACACCTTC.

The chain carries TRBV5-6 and TRBJ1-2; the match to TRBD1 covers 8 bases. This CDR3 is 15 amino acids long. V dropped 5 bases and J dropped 4; count of bases not matched to a gene: 10. Germline CDR1 and CDR2: SGHDT and YYEEEE. The CDR3 loop is CASRPTDRVAYGYTF. CDR3 nucleotide sequence: TGTGCCAGCAGGCCGACGGACAGGGTGGCCTATGGCTACACCTTC.

V is TRBV7-9 and J is TRBJ1-3; D unresolved. This CDR3 has 16 amino acids. CDR1 is SEHNR, CDR2 FQNEAQ, per germline (reference sequence). Trimming removed 5 bases at V and 0 bases at J, with 14 bases between. CDR3 loop: CASSTAGVYSGNTIYF. CDR3 coding DNA: TGTGCCAGCAGCACAGCCGGGGTCTACTCTGGAAACACCATATATTTT.

The V call is TRBV19, the J call TRBJ1-2; D may be TRBD1 (6 bases). This CDR3 comprises 14 residues. Germline assignment: CDR1 LNHDA and CDR2 SQIVND (reference sequence). Trimming stripped 7 bases from V and 6 bases from J, with 18 bases between. CDR3 region: CASILRTGADGYTF. Written as DNA, the CDR3 is TGTGCCAGTATTCTCCGTACGGGGGCGGATGGCTACACCTTC.

The chain recombines TRBV27 with TRBJ2-7; D is possibly TRBD1 (5 bases). CDR1 and CDR2 (germline): MNHEY, SMNVEV (reference sequence). V was clipped by 1 base and J by 5 bases, with 9 bases between them. The CDR3 length is 13 residues. The CDR3 DNA sequence: TGTGCCAGCAGTTTATGGGGCAGGAACGAGCAGTACTTC. Its translation: CASSLWGRNEQYF.

The V gene is TRBV5-4, the J gene TRBJ1-1; TRBD1 agrees at 8 bases. Germline values: CDR1 SGHNT, CDR2 YYREEE (reference sequence). V trimming: 3 bases; J trimming: 0 bases; junction bases outside the gene matches: 4. The CDR3 has 15 residues. In DNA form, the CDR3 reads TGTGCCAGCAGCTCACGGACAGGGCTGAACACTGAAGCTTTCTTT. This encodes CASSSRTGLNTEAFF. The full variable domain, in which reference TRBV5-4 and TRBJ1-1 provide the parts outside the CDR3, is ETGVTQSPTHLIKTRGQQVTLRCSSQSGHNTVSWYQQALGQGPQFIFQYYREEENGRGNFPPRFSGLQFPNYSSELNVNALELDDSALYLCASSSRTGLNTEAFFGQGTRLTVV.

This clone was seen only a few times. V is TRBV9 and J is TRBJ2-7; D may be TRBD2 (6 bases). Germline CDR1 reads SGDLS; CDR2 reads YYNGEE. CDR3 length: 12 residues. The germline V and J ends were trimmed by 5 bases and 7 bases, with 13 bases remaining between them. The CDR3 loop reads CASSAPGREQYF. The CDR3 bases are TGTGCCAGCAGTGCCCCTGGGAGGGAGCAGTACTTC.

In this sample, this clone turned up once. The rearrangement links TRBV18 to TRBJ2-2; weak D call: TRBD1 (6 bases). The V end was cut by 4 bases, the J end by 3 bases, with 9 bases between. The CDR3 extends over 14 amino acids. CDR1 is KGHSH and CDR2 is LQKENI in the germline V gene. The CDR3, as DNA: TGTGCCAGCTCACAACAGGGATACACCGGGGAGCTGTTTTTT. Protein product: CASSQQGYTGELFF.

The gene calls are TRBV25-1 and TRBJ2-1, with TRBD1 as a possible D gene (5 bases). V was shortened by 5 bases and J by 3 bases, with 14 bases between the two germline ends. Germline-derived CDR1 and CDR2 are MGHDK and SYGVNS. CDR3 length: 15 residues. CDR3 residues: CASSHQGAGYNEQFF. Written as DNA, the CDR3 is TGTGCCAGCAGTCATCAGGGTGCCGGCTACAATGAGCAGTTCTTC.